These 20 T cell receptor beta chains were all obtained from the same sample, sequenced in a study of cytomegalovirus exposure and HLA in healthy donors. The method was immunoSEQ multiplex PCR; TCRdb's version includes in-frame clones alone and lacks a portion of them. The sample consists of 150,000 to 200,000 clones, about three quarters of them appearing once. Sequenced input: PBMCs. Receptor source: a woman aged 25 to 39 in good health and CMV-seronegative.

This CDR3 reads CASSPRLATSYEQYF. The CDR3 bases are TGTGCCAGCAGCCCCCGACTAGCAACCTCCTACGAGCAGTACTTC. The chain recombines TRBV7-8 with TRBJ2-7, with 7 bases fitting TRBD2. Trimming at V came to 5 bases and at J to 0 bases, leaving 7 bases not matched to a gene. CDR1 is SGHVS and CDR2 is FQNEAQ in the germline V gene. The CDR3 contains 15 residues. The whole variable domain, remainder taken from reference TRBV7-8 and TRBJ2-7, is GAGVSQSPRYKVAKRGQDVALRCDPISGHVSLFWYQQALGQGPEFLTYFQNEAQLDKSGLPSDRFFAERPEGSVSTLKIQRTQQEDSAVYLCASSPRLATSYEQYFGPGTRLTVT.

The rearrangement links TRBV6-1 to TRBJ2-7; the match to TRBD2 covers 7 bases. The germline gives CDR1 MNHNS, CDR2 SASEGT. The CDR3 has 13 amino acids. The V and J ends lost 8 bases and 4 bases, in that order; junction bases with no gene match: 8. The CDR3 loop reads CASAGGVRYEQYF. The CDR3 nucleotides read TGTGCCAGCGCTGGGGGGGTTCGATACGAGCAGTACTTC.

V usage is TRBV18 and J usage is TRBJ1-1; maybe TRBD1 (5 bases). Trimming pared 2 bases from V and 1 base from J, leaving 8 bases between. Looked up from germline, CDR1 is KGHSH and CDR2 is LQKENI. The CDR3 runs to 14 residues. The DNA of the CDR3 is TGTGCCAGCTCACCAGGGGGGGGGAACACTGAAGCTTTCTTT. Encoded protein: CASSPGGGNTEAFF.

CDR3 protein: CASRRPRTGKEDQPQHF. DNA of the CDR3: TGTGCCAGCAGGCGTCCCAGGACAGGGAAAGAGGATCAGCCCCAGCATTTT. The chain combines TRBV5-4 with TRBJ1-5; 8 nucleotides align to TRBD1. The trim removed 5 bases at V and 5 bases at J, leaving 15 bases unmatched. CDR3 length: 17 residues. From germline, CDR1 is SGHNT and CDR2 YYREEE (reference sequence).

This clone was observed a few times. J is TRBJ1-6 and V is TRBV6-5, with 7 bases aligning to TRBD1. Germline assignment: CDR1 MNHEY and CDR2 SVGAGI. The CDR3 runs to 13 residues. V was clipped by 8 bases and J by 8 bases; unmatched bases: 6. The CDR3 here is CASHRGRDSPLHF. Here the CDR3 DNA reads TGTGCCAGCCACAGGGGAAGGGATTCACCCCTCCACTTT.

This rearrangement joins TRBV4-2 to TRBJ1-2; the match to TRBD1 covers 7 bases. This CDR3 spans 16 amino acids. CDR1 and CDR2 (germline): LGHNA, YNFKEQ. Losses at the gene ends were 1 base for V and 1 base for J; bases not matched to a gene: 6. CDR3 in DNA: TGTGCCAGCAGCCAAGGCAGACAGGGAGGTAACTATGGCTACACCTTC. Its protein product is CASSQGRQGGNYGYTF.

V and J are TRBV7-2 and TRBJ1-2; no definite D call. The CDR3 spans 14 residues. Germline V gene data show CDR1 as SGHTA and CDR2 as FQGNSA. V lost 7 bases to trimming and J lost 8 bases, with 20 bases between them. CDR3 region: CASKLSPEHSGYTF. The DNA of the CDR3 is TGTGCCAGCAAGCTTAGTCCAGAGCACAGCGGCTACACCTTC.

V usage is TRBV5-6 and J usage is TRBJ2-7; maybe TRBD1 (5 bases). CDR1 is SGHDT and CDR2 is YYEEEE in the germline V gene. The V gene lost 4 bases and the J gene lost 11 bases, with 13 bases spanning the gap. CDR3 size: 11 residues. CDR3 sequence (DNA): TGTGCCAGCAGCCAACAGGCGAAGGAGTACTTC. It is translated as CASSQQAKEYF. The whole variable domain, filled in from reference TRBV5-6 and TRBJ2-7, reads DAGVTQSPTHLIKTRGQQVTLRCSPKSGHDTVSWYQQALGQGPQFIFQYYEEEERQRGNFPDRFSGHQFPNYSSELNVNALLLGDSALYLCASSQQAKEYFGPGTRLTVT.

The chain uses TRBV7-2 and TRBJ1-1, with TRBD1 as a possible D gene (5 bases). The CDR3 loop spans 15 amino acids. V gave up 4 bases and J gave up 4 bases, with 16 bases separating them. Germline V gene data show CDR1 as SGHTA and CDR2 as FQGNSA. The CDR3 region is CASSSGIGRGTEAFF. In DNA form, the CDR3 reads TGTGCCAGCAGCTCAGGGATCGGAAGAGGCACTGAAGCTTTCTTT.

This sequence joins TRBV30 and TRBJ2-7; 9 nucleotides match TRBD2. J gave up 0 bases and V 3 bases, and 3 bases lay outside the gene matches. This CDR3 has 14 residues. Germline-derived CDR1 and CDR2 are GTSNPN and SVGIG (reference sequence). CDR3 sequence (DNA): TGTGCCTGGAGATATAGCGGGGGCTCCTACGAGCAGTACTTC. It codes for CAWRYSGGSYEQYF.

The V and J genes are TRBV7-2 and TRBJ1-1; D gene ambiguous. Trimming cost V 2 bases and J 0 bases, with 7 bases left between them. The CDR3 runs 14 residues. The germline CDR1 and CDR2 sequences are SGHTA and FQGNSA. In DNA, the CDR3 is TGTGCCAGCAGCTTACAACATATGAACACTGAAGCTTTCTTT. The encoded protein is CASSLQHMNTEAFF. The full variable domain, completed using reference TRBV7-2 and TRBJ1-1, is GAGVSQSPSNKVTEKGKDVELRCDPISGHTALYWYRQSLGQGLEFLIYFQGNSAPDKSGLPSDRFSAERTGGSVSTLTIQRTQQEDSAVYLCASSLQHMNTEAFFGQGTRLTVV.

V is TRBV20-1 and J is TRBJ1-1; a possible D gene is TRBD1 (5 bases). V shed 6 bases and J shed 3 bases, with 8 bases lying between them. This CDR3 contains 11 residues. Germline V lookup: CDR1 DFQATT, CDR2 SNEGSKA (reference sequence). The CDR3 region has the DNA TGCAGTGCGGGGGGGGACACTGAAGCTTTCTTT. This gives the protein CSAGGDTEAFF.

J is TRBJ2-5 and V is TRBV5-1, with 11 positions matching TRBD2. J was trimmed by 2 bases and V by 0 bases; bases with no gene match: 9. Per germline, CDR1 SGHRS and CDR2 YFSETQ. This CDR3 spans 18 amino acids. CDR3 bases: TGCGCCAGCAGCTTGGCCCTTCGACTAGCGGGGAGACAAGAGACCCAGTACTTC. This translates into CASSLALRLAGRQETQYF.

The chain links TRBV7-9 to TRBJ1-2; a possible D gene is TRBD1 (5 bases). The CDR3 sequence is 14 residues long. The V gene lost 5 bases and the J gene lost 4 bases, with 14 bases spanning the gap. Germline V gene lookup returns CDR1 SEHNR and CDR2 FQNEAQ (reference sequence). CDR3 DNA: TGTGCCAGCAGCCCCGGGGGTCTACTCTATGGCTACACCTTC. It is translated as CASSPGGLLYGYTF.

This chain links TRBV5-6 with TRBJ1-1; D perhaps matches TRBD1 (5 bases). The CDR3 contains 13 residues. Looked up from germline, CDR1 is SGHDT and CDR2 is YYEEEE. V was cut by 2 bases and J by 4 bases, with 9 bases left in between. CDR3 region: CASSLPRGTEAFF. CDR3 sequence (DNA): TGTGCCAGCAGCTTACCAAGGGGCACTGAAGCTTTCTTT.

The chain carries TRBV27 and TRBJ2-7; 8 bases line up with TRBD2. From germline, CDR1 is MNHEY and CDR2 SMNVEV (reference sequence). The CDR3 totals 16 residues. V lost 3 bases and J lost 5; bases outside the gene matches: 12. Here the CDR3 reads CASSFVRGGGLDEQYF. In DNA form, the CDR3 reads TGTGCCAGCAGTTTTGTCAGGGGTGGGGGACTAGACGAGCAGTACTTC.

V is TRBV11-3 and J is TRBJ2-3; tentatively, D is TRBD1 (6 bases). There are 13 residues in the CDR3. Germline-derived CDR1 and CDR2 are SGHNT and YENEEA. Trimming shortened V by 5 bases and J by 1 base, and 7 bases separated the two germline ends. The CDR3 bases are TGTGCCAGCAGCCACAGGGGCACAGATACGCAGTATTTT. Protein product: CASSHRGTDTQYF.

This clone appeared a single time. The chain employs TRBV6-6 and TRBJ1-5; 7 bases match TRBD1. With 0 bases clipped from V and 6 bases from J, the junction kept 2 bases outside the gene matches. Germline CDR1 is MNHNY and CDR2 is SVGAGI (reference sequence). The CDR3 has 14 residues. CDR3 in DNA: TGTGCCAGCAGTTACTCGTCAGGGGGTCAGCCCCAGCATTTT. Its protein product is CASSYSSGGQPQHF.

J is TRBJ2-3 and V is TRBV14; D perhaps matches TRBD2 (6 bases). Looked up from germline, CDR1 is SGHDN and CDR2 is FVKESK. Trimming took off 4 bases at V and 4 bases at J, with 12 bases between the two ends. The CDR3 loop spans 14 amino acids. The CDR3 protein is CASSLSGWADTQYF. For the CDR3, the DNA is TGTGCCAGCAGCCTCAGCGGGTGGGCAGATACGCAGTATTTT.

In this sample, this clone turned up once. V usage is TRBV9 and J usage is TRBJ1-2; weak D call: TRBD1 (5 bases). Between the trimmed V and J ends, which lost 3 bases and 4 bases, there was a span of 19 bases. The germline V gene has CDR1 SGDLS and CDR2 YYNGEE. The CDR3 spans 16 residues. For the CDR3, the DNA is TGTGCCAGCAGCGAACGACCCTCAGACAGATCCTATGGCTACACCTTC. Translated, it gives CASSERPSDRSYGYTF. Based on the CDR3 plus reference TRBV9 and TRBJ1-2, the full variable domain is DSGVTQTPKHLITATGQRVTLRCSPRSGDLSVYWYQQSLDQGLQFLIQYYNGEERAKGNILERFSAQQFPDLHSELNLSSLELGDSALYFCASSERPSDRSYGYTFGSGTRLTVV.